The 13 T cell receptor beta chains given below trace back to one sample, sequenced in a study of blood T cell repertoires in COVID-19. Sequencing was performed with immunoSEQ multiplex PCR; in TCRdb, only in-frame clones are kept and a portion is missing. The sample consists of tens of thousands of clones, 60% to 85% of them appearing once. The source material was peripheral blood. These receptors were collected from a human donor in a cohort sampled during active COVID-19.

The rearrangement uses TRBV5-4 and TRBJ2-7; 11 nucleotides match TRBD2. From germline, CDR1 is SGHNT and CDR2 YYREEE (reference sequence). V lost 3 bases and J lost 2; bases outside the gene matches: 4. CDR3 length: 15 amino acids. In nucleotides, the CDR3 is TGTGCCAGCAGCTCACTAGCGGGGGATCCCTACGAGCAGTACTTC. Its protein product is CASSSLAGDPYEQYF.

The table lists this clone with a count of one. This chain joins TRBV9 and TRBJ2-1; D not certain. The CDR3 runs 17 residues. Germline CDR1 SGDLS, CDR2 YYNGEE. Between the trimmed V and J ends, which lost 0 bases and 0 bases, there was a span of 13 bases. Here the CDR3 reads CASSVESGSSSYNEQFF. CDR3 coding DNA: TGTGCCAGCAGCGTAGAGTCTGGCTCCAGCTCCTACAATGAGCAGTTCTTC.

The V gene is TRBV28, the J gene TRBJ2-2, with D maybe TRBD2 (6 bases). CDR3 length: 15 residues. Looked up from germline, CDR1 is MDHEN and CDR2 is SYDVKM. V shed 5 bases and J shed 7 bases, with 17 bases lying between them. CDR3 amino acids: CASSRWGDVGGELFF. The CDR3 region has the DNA TGTGCCAGCAGTCGCTGGGGGGATGTAGGCGGGGAGCTGTTTTTT.

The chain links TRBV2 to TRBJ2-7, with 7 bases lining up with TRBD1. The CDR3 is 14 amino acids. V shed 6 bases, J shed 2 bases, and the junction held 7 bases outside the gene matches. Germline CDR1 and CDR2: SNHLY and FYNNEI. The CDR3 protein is CASSPGTDPYEQYF. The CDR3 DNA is TGTGCCAGCAGCCCCGGGACAGACCCCTACGAGCAGTACTTC. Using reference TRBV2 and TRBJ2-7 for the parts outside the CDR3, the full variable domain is EPEVTQTPSHQVTQMGQEVILRCVPISNHLYFYWYRQILGQKVEFLVSFYNNEISEKSEIFDDQFSVERPDGSNFTLKIRSTKLEDSAMYFCASSPGTDPYEQYFGPGTRLTVT.

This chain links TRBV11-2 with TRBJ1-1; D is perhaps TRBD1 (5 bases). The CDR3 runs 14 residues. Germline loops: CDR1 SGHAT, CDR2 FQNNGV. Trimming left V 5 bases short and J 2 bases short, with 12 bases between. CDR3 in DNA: TGTGCCAGCAGCCCGTGGGGCGGAAACACTGAAGCTTTCTTT. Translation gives CASSPWGGNTEAFF.

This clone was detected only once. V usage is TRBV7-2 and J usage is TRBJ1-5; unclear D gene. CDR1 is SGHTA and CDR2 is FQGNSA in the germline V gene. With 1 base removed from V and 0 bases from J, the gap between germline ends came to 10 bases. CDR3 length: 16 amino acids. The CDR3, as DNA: TGTGCCAGCAGCTTAGACGGGGATTATAGCAATCAGCCCCAGCATTTT. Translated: CASSLDGDYSNQPQHF.

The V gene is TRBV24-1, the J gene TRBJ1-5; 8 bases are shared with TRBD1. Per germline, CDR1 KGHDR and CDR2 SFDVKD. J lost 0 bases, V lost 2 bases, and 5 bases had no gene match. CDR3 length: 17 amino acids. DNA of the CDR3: TGTGCCACCAGTGATTGGGTGACAGGGGATAGCAATCAGCCCCAGCATTTT. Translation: CATSDWVTGDSNQPQHF.

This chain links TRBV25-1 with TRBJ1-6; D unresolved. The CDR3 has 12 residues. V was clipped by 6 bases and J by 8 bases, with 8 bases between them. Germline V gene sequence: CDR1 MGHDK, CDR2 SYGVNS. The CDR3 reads CASREGDSPLHF. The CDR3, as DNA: TGTGCCAGCAGAGAAGGAGATTCACCCCTCCACTTT.

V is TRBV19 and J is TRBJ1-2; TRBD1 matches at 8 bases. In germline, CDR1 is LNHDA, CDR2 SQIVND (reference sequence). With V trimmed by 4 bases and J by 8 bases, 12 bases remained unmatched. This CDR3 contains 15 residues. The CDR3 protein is CASSKLSGGAGGYTF. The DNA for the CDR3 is TGTGCCAGTAGTAAACTATCAGGGGGCGCCGGGGGCTACACCTTC.

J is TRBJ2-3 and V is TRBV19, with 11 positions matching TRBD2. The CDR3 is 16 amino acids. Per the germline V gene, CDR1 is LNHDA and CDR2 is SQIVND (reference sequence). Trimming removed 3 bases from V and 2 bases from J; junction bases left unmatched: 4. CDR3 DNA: TGTGCCAGTAGTATCGGGACTAGCGGTGTCACAGATACGCAGTATTTT. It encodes CASSIGTSGVTDTQYF.

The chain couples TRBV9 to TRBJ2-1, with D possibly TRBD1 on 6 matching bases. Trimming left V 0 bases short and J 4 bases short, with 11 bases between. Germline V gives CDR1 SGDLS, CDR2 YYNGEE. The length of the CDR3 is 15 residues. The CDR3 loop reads CASSVAGANYNEQFF. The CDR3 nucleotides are TGTGCCAGCAGCGTAGCAGGGGCCAATTACAATGAGCAGTTCTTC.

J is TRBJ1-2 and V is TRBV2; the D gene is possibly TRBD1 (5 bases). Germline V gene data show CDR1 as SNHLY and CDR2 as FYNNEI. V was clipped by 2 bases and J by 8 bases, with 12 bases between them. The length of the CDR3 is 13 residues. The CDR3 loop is CASSERGLGGYTF. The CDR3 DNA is TGTGCCAGCAGTGAAAGGGGACTCGGCGGCTACACCTTC.

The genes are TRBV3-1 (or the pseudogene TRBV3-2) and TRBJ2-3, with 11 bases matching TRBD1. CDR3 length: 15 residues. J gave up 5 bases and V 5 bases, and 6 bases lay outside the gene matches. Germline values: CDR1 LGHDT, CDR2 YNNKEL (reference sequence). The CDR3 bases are TGTGCCAGCAGCTCGGGACAGGGGGAAGGAGATACGCAGTATTTT. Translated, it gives CASSSGQGEGDTQYF.